This T cell receptor beta chain stems from a study of shared clonotypes between healthy human individuals. Study overall: CD4 naive and memory got three plates each, CD8 naive two, CD8 memory one.

About this clone: What it binds is not known.

Measured with immunoSEQ multiplex PCR; TCRdb has only the in-frame clones, and not every one. The profile shows around 600,000 clones, roughly 98% of them singletons. The CDR3 loop spans 14 amino acids. V was pared by 3 bases and J by 2 bases, with 2 bases of the junction left unmatched. The germline gives CDR1 SGHDN, CDR2 FVKESK. Naive CD8 cells lacked CD45RO, underwent positive selection for CCR7 and left out terminally differentiated effector memory CD45RA+ cells. Study-level points and caveats: Rarefaction analysis demonstrated incomplete sorted-subset sequencing notwithstanding large depth.

The sequencing sample was made of naive CD8+ T cells sorted from blood. This chain links TRBV14 with TRBJ2-5; 8 bases fit TRBD1. This clonotype was sampled from a man between 25 and 39 years old in good health. CDR3 amino acids: CASSHWTGQETQYF. In DNA, the CDR3 is TGTGCCAGCAGCCATTGGACAGGGCAAGAGACCCAGTACTTC.